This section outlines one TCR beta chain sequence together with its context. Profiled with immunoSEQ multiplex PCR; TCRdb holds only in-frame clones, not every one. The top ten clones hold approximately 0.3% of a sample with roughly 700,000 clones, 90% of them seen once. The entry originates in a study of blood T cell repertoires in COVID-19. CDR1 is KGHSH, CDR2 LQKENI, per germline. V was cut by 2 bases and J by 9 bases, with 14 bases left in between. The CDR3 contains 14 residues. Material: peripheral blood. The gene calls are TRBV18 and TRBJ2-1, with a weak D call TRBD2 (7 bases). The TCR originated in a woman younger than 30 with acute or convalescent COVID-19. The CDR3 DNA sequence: TGTGCCAGCTCACCAGGTGGGGGGGCATCTGAGCAGTTCTTC. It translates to CASSPGGGASEQFF.